Below, one T cell receptor beta chain is given with its context. This sample is part of a study of blood T cell repertoires in COVID-19. Looking at the study overall: Samples came from the United States, Italy and Spain, spanning acute and convalescent COVID-19.

Germline V gives CDR1 SEHNR, CDR2 FQNEAQ (reference sequence). J was trimmed by 6 bases and V by 5 bases; bases with no gene match: 6. This CDR3 comprises 15 residues. Enrolment of Seattle patients took place during active infection, and they were followed longitudinally. Authors' analysis steps: Estimated nucleated cell counts came from reference gene primer amplification. Libraries were prepared by immunoSEQ multiplex PCR; TCRdb keeps only in-frame clonotypes and omits some of them. V and J calls and clone size follow that table, whereas D and trimming were derived from the DNA. The sample carries 330,000 or so clones, 87% recorded once.

The genes are TRBV7-9 and TRBJ2-2, with TRBD1 identical over 10 bases. The TCR comes from a man aged 25-45 years with COVID-19, enrolled during active disease. Sequenced sample: peripheral blood. The CDR3 nucleotides read TGTGCCAGCAGCCGGGGGACAGGGGATGCCGGGGAGCTGTTTTTT. Translated: CASSRGTGDAGELFF.